The clone carrying this TCR beta chain was seen only a few times. MiXCR, run by TCRdb on the reads, gives a single entry per CDR3 protein. The sample lists about 250,000 distinct CDR3 sequences, under 30% seen once, with roughly 7.3% in the top ten. Germline V gene lookup returns CDR1 WNHNN and CDR2 SYGVQD (reference sequence). CDR3 length: 17 residues. The V end was cut by 5 bases, the J end by 4 bases, with 23 bases between. The source of the sample is a study of kidney transplant recipient with SARS-CoV-2 infection. This sequence originates from a male patient younger than 45 who had COVID-19 and was a kidney transplant recipient. The T cells may partly be graft donor cells. Sequences were derived from a blood sample, sampled at baseline and between days 110 and 120 from a kidney transplant recipient. J is TRBJ1-2 and V is TRBV10-1, with D unclear. CDR3 nucleotides: TGCGCCAGCAGTTTCCGTACAAGATCGCGAAAGACCTATGGCTACACCTTC. Protein product: CASSFRTRSRKTYGYTF.